The present entry profiles one TCR beta chain with its context. The specificity of this receptor is unknown. It has no much larger one-base neighbor in the sample; base qualities were not kept. Participants in the prospective study were aged roughly 18 to 100 years, lived in about two dozen United States geographic areas, and enrolled through a virtual design. Cohort assignment in the prospective study relied on participant-reported clinical history from a screening survey and a study questionnaire. Recovered participants in ImmuneRACE Cohort 3 were defined by two consecutive negative NP/OP PCR tests, clearance by a healthcare professional, or resolution of symptoms. In the prospective study, mobile phlebotomists collected whole blood, serum and a nasopharyngeal or oropharyngeal swab from each participant. Prospective study participants could optionally give additional blood draws and questionnaires over an approximately two-month period. Prospective study blood samples were shipped either frozen or at room temperature before DNA extraction.

From the cysteine through the phenylalanine, the CDR3 covers 14 amino acids. Only CDR3 DNA is held: 42 bases, read in frame from base 1. Germline trimming amounts to 3 bases on V and 0 bases on J, with 2 as the count of junction bases outside the gene matches. CDR1 and CDR2, per the germline V gene, are SGHAT and FQNNGV. TCRbeta CDR3 regions were amplified from genomic DNA by means of the immunoSEQ Assay, a bias-controlled multiplex PCR. Per the original workflow: The number of nucleated cells in each sample was estimated by amplification of reference gene primers within the assay. Sequence reads were collapsed and filtered to measure the absolute abundance of every unique TCRbeta CDR3 rearrangement. For each sample, productive Simpson clonality was calculated as the square root of Simpson's diversity index over productive rearrangements. TCRdb took this table from immuneACCESS and kept in-frame rearrangements with V and J called. Such tables lack part of the clones; where checked against another copy, unresolved V genes explain under half of the gap, and the rest is unexplained. The V and J calls and clone size were taken over from that table, and D and trimming were inferred from the DNA. The sample records over 250,000 clones, about 89% of which are singletons. The leading ten clones occupy 8.8% of the sample.

This entry belongs to a study of blood T cell repertoires in COVID-19 (dated by TCRdb to 2019 to 2021). A note on the overall study: The collaborator samples originated in the United States, Italy and Spain and spanned the acute and convalescent phases of COVID-19. The dataset comprised deeply sampled blood TCRbeta repertoires from subjects exposed to, actively infected with, or recovered from COVID-19. Where HLA class I and class II types were available, the types were taken from metadata supplied by the sample provider, not from assay-based typing. The samples were drawn from the first 160 participants of the ongoing ImmuneRACE study and from some 1,300 subjects provided by 6 global collaborators. The sample metadata nearly always contained a de-identified subject ID, COVID-19 status, age in years and sex. The prospective study material was composed of cDNA or gDNA derived from T cells, B-cell-depleted T cells, or PBMCs. The repertoires were released in a freely available public database intended as a resource for research on the immune response to SARS-CoV-2.

What the study reported, not specific to this receptor: How much clinical and demographic metadata was included differed by source and by participant, and the metadata was provided uncurated.

Sample: PBMCs or T cells enriched from blood (not recorded which). The V gene is TRBV11-2 and the J gene is TRBJ2-7; the junction holds 7 bases that match TRBD2. The clonotype was recovered from a man in his forties who had recovered from COVID-19. For the CDR3, the sequence is CASSLGGSSYEQYF. The bases are TGTGCCAGCAGCTTGGGGGGGAGCTCCTACGAGCAGTACTTC. With the portions outside the CDR3 filled from the reference TRBV11-2 and TRBJ2-7 genes, the complete variable region becomes EAGVAQSPRYKIIEKRQSVAFWCNPISGHATLYWYQQILGQGPKLLIQFQNNGVVDDSQLPKDRFSAERLKGVDSTLKIQPAKLEDSAVYLCASSLGGSSYEQYFGPGTRLTVT.